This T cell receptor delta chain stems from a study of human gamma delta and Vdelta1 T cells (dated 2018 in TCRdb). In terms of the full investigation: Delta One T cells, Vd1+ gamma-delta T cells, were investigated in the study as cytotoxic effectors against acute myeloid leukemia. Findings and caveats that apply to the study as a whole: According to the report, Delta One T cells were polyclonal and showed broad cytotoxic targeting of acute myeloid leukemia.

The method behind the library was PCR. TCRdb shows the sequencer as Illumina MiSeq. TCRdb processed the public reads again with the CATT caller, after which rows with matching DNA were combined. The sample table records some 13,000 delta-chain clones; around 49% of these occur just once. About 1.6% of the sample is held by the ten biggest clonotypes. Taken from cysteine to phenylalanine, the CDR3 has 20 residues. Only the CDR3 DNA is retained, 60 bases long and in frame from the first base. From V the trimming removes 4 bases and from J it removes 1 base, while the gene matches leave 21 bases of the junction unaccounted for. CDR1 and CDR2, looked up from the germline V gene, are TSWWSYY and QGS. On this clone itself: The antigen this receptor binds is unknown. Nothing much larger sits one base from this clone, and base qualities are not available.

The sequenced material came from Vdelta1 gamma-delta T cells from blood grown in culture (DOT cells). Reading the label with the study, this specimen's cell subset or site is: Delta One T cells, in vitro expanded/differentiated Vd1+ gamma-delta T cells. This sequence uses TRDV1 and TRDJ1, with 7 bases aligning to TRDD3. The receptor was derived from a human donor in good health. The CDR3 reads CALGVTNLLATGDGTDKLIF. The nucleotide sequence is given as TGTGCTCTTGGGGTGACGAACCTACTTGCTACTGGGGACGGCACCGATAAACTCATCTTT.